Sequencing of this T cell receptor (beta chain) was carried out in a study of molecular identifiers for immune sequencing clone quantification. Germline trimming cut 1 base from V and 9 bases from J; bases unmatched to any gene: 13. Germline V lookup: CDR1 LGHDT, CDR2 YNNKEL (reference sequence). The CDR3 consists of 17 residues. This clonotype was seen at least ten times. TCRdb fed the PCR reads into MiXCR, producing one record per CDR3 protein. This table holds 50,000 to 65,000 distinct CDR3 sequences, roughly a quarter found once. Sequenced: naive CD8+ T cells from blood, with Jurkat cell RNA spiked in. Subset of the sample: FACS-sorted CD8+CD4-CCR7+CD45RA+ naive T cells. This TCR was recovered from a human donor in good health. Some libraries in this study had Jurkat cell RNA spiked in. The chain uses TRBV3-1 and TRBJ2-4, with TRBD1 matching over 9 bases. The CDR3 DNA sequence: TGTGCCAGCAGCCAAGCCTCAGCCGGGACAGGGCCCCCCATTCAGTACTTC. It encodes CASSQASAGTGPPIQYF. Full variable domain (outside the CDR3, taken from reference TRBV3-1 and TRBJ2-4): DTAVSQTPKYLVTQMGNDKSIKCEQNLGHDTMYWYKQDSKKFLKIMFSYNNKELIINETVPNRFSPKSPDKAHLNLHINSLELGDSAVYFCASSQASAGTGPPIQYFGAGTRLSVL.